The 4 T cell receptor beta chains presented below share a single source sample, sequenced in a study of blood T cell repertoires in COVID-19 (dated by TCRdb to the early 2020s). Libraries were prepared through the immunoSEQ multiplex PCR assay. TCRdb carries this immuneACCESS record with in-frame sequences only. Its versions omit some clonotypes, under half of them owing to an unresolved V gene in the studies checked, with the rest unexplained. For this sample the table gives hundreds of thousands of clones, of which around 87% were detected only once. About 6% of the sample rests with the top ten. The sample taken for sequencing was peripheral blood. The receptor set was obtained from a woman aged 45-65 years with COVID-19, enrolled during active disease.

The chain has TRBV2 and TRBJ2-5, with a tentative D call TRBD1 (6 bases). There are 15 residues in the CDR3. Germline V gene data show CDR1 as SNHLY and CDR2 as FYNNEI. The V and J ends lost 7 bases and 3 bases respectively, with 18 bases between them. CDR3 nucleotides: TGTGCCAGCAACAGACAGGTCCCGCTCGAAGAGACCCAGTACTTC. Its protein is CASNRQVPLEETQYF.

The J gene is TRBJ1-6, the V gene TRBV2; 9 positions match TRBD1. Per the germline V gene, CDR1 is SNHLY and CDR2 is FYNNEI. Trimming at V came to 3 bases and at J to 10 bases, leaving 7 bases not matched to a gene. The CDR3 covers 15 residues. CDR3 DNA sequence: TGTGCCAGCAGTGAGAGGGGGACAGGGAGCTCACCCCTCCACTTT. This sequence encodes CASSERGTGSSPLHF.

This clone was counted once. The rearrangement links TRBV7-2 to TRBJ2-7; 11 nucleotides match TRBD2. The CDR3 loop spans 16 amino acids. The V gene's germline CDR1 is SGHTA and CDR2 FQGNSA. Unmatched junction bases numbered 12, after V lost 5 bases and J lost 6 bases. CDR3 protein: CASSPRGFSGRGEQYF. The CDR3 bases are TGTGCCAGCAGCCCACGGGGGTTTAGCGGGAGGGGCGAGCAGTACTTC.

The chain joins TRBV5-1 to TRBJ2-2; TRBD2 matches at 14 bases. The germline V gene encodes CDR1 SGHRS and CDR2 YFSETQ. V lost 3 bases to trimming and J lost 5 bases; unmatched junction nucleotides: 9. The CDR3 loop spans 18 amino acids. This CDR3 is CASSSGLAGVGSTGELFF. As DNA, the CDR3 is TGCGCCAGCAGCTCGGGACTAGCGGGAGTAGGTTCGACCGGGGAGCTGTTTTTT.